Sequencing of this T cell receptor (beta chain) was carried out in a study of regulatory T cells in long-lasting Graves disease. Trimming at V came to 5 bases and at J to 1 base, leaving 4 bases not matched to a gene. The CDR3 is 14 residues long. Per the germline V gene, CDR1 is LNHDA and CDR2 is SQIVND (reference sequence). Researchers made TCR beta libraries by using iRepertoire HTBI primers and running Arm-PCR on CDR3 regions. TCRdb fed the multiplex PCR reads into MiXCR, producing one record per CDR3 protein. The sample holds hundreds of thousands of distinct CDR3 sequences, around 21% seen once. Documented time point: persistent/refractory GD, antithyroid drugs over 5 years with positive TRAb. There was RNA extracted from PBMCs, and the TCR library was made from it. Whole-study findings and limits: TCR diversity in persistent Graves' patients was below that of newly diagnosed ones.

Turning to this clonotype: Its antigen is not known.

This chain uses TRBV19 with TRBJ1-1; 7 nucleotides agree with TRBD1. The sample in question was peripheral blood mononuclear cells (PBMCs), obtained when the disease was refractory, from a patient treated with antithyroid drugs. The source is a female donor with Graves disease. CDR3 in amino acids: CASSPDRWNTEAFF. Written as DNA, the CDR3 is TGTGCCAGTAGTCCGGACAGGTGGAACACTGAAGCTTTCTTT.